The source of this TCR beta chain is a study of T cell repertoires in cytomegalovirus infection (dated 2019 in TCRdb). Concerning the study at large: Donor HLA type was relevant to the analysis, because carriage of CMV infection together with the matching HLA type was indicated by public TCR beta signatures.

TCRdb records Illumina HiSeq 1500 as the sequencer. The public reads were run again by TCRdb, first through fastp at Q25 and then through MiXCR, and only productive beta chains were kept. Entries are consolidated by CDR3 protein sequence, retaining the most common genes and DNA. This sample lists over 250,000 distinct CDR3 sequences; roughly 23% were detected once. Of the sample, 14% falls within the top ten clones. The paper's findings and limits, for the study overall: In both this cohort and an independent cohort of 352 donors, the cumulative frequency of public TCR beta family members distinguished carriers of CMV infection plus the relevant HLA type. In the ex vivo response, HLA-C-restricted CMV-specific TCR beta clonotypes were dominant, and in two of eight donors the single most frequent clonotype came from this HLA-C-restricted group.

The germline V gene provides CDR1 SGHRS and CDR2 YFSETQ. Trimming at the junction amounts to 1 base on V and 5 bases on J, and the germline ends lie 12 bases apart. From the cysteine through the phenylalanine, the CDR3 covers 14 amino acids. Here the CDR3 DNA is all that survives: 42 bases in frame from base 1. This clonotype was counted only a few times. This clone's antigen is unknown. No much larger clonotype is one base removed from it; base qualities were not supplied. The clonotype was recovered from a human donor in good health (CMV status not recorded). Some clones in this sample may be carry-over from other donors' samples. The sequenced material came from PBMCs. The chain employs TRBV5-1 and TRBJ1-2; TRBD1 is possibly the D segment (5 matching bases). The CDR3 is CASSLSQGVYGYTF. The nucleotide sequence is TGCGCCAGCAGCTTGAGTCAGGGTGTTTATGGCTACACCTTC.